Each of the 16 T cell receptor beta chains below was sequenced from the same sample in a study of blood T cell repertoires in COVID-19. The repertoire was sequenced with immunoSEQ multiplex PCR; TCRdb's copy has only in-frame clones and lacks some. The table has 150,000 to 200,000 clones, roughly 87% seen once. The sample consisted of peripheral blood. These receptors were collected from a woman between 70 and 85 years old with COVID-19, enrolled during active disease.

This chain connects TRBV7-2 to TRBJ1-4; D may be TRBD1 (6 bases). The CDR3 has 15 residues. V dropped 5 bases and J dropped 4 bases, with 14 bases sitting between them. CDR1 is SGHTA, CDR2 FQGNSA, per germline. CDR3 DNA: TGTGCCAGCAGCCGCCAGGGGTGGGGTAATGAAAAACTGTTTTTT. It is translated as CASSRQGWGNEKLFF. The entire variable domain, with the rest obtained from reference TRBV7-2 and TRBJ1-4, is as follows: GAGVSQSPSNKVTEKGKDVELRCDPISGHTALYWYRQSLGQGLEFLIYFQGNSAPDKSGLPSDRFSAERTGGSVSTLTIQRTQQEDSAVYLCASSRQGWGNEKLFFGSGTQLSVL.

The chain carries TRBV6-5 and TRBJ2-5; the match to TRBD2 covers 11 bases. Trimming at V came to 6 bases and at J to 3 bases, leaving 6 bases not matched to a gene. The CDR3 totals 15 residues. Looked up from germline, CDR1 is MNHEY and CDR2 is SVGAGI. The CDR3 coding sequence is TGTGCCAGCAGCCGCCCGGGACTAGCGGAAGAGACCCAGTACTTC. This translates into CASSRPGLAEETQYF.

This sequence joins TRBV4-1 and TRBJ2-2; 10 positions agree with TRBD2. CDR1 MGHRA and CDR2 YSYEKL come from the germline V gene. The CDR3 has 16 residues. The junction had 7 bases not matched to a gene; V was cut back by 4 bases and J by 5 bases. CDR3 residues: CASSREAGGVTGELFF. For the CDR3, the DNA is TGCGCCAGCAGCCGGGAAGCGGGAGGGGTGACCGGGGAGCTGTTTTTT.

This sequence joins TRBV27 and TRBJ1-5, with unresolved D. This CDR3 spans 13 amino acids. V gave up 4 bases and J gave up 2 bases, with 6 bases separating them. Looked up from germline, CDR1 is MNHEY and CDR2 is SMNVEV (reference sequence). CDR3 amino acids: CASSSGGNQPQHF. DNA for the CDR3: TGTGCCAGCAGTTCCGGTGGCAATCAGCCCCAGCATTTT.

The chain recombines TRBV7-9 with TRBJ2-5; D is possibly TRBD1 (6 bases). The V end lost 5 bases, the J end lost 6 bases, and 16 bases lay between the germline ends. The CDR3 totals 14 residues. The germline CDR1 and CDR2 sequences are SEHNR and FQNEAQ (reference sequence). In DNA form, the CDR3 reads TGTGCCAGCAGCCCGACAGGTCGGTCACAGACCCAGTACTTC. It yields the protein CASSPTGRSQTQYF.

The CDR3 protein is CASSSLAGGTDTQYF. The CDR3 DNA reads as TGTGCCAGCAGTTCACTAGCGGGTGGGACAGATACGCAGTATTTT. This chain links TRBV27 with TRBJ2-3, with TRBD2 matching 9 bases. Germline assignment: CDR1 MNHEY and CDR2 SMNVEV (reference sequence). The V gene end was trimmed by 4 bases and the J gene end by 3 bases; junction bases not matched to a gene: 5. CDR3 length: 15 residues.

This clone was observed a handful of times. This chain joins TRBV3-1 (or the pseudogene TRBV3-2) and TRBJ1-3, with D maybe TRBD1 (5 bases). The V gene's germline CDR1 is LGHDT and CDR2 YNNKEL (reference sequence). The germline V and J ends were trimmed by 10 bases and 4 bases, with 5 bases remaining between them. CDR3 length: 10 residues. CDR3 sequence: CATGGNTIYF. CDR3 in DNA: TGTGCCACAGGGGGAAACACCATATATTTT.

This sequence joins TRBV30 and TRBJ2-3; 7 nucleotides agree with TRBD2. Germline V lookup: CDR1 GTSNPN, CDR2 SVGIG (reference sequence). The CDR3 is 15 amino acids. The V gene end was trimmed by 0 bases and the J gene end by 1 base; junction bases not matched to a gene: 4. CDR3 protein: CAWSVGGSGTDTQYF. CDR3 sequence (DNA): TGTGCCTGGAGTGTGGGCGGGAGTGGCACAGATACGCAGTATTTT.

There are many counts of this clone. The rearrangement links TRBV7-9 to TRBJ2-1, with D perhaps matching TRBD2 (5 bases). The CDR3 sequence is 16 residues long. Germline CDR1 reads SEHNR; CDR2 reads FQNEAQ (reference sequence). Between the trimmed V and J ends, which lost 5 bases and 8 bases, there was a span of 22 bases. The CDR3 DNA reads as TGTGCCAGCAGCCCTAGGCAGGTGGCGGGTTTCTATGAGCAGTTCTTC. As protein: CASSPRQVAGFYEQFF.

Concerning this clone: Other DNA sequences in this specimen translate into the identical CDR3. This CDR3 is CASSLAVMNTEAFF. The DNA for the CDR3 is TGCGCCAGCAGCTTGGCGGTCATGAACACTGAAGCTTTCTTT. The V call is TRBV5-1, the J call TRBJ1-1; D gene uncertain. The V gene's germline CDR1 is SGHRS and CDR2 YFSETQ. This CDR3 spans 14 amino acids. Trimming cost V 0 bases and J 0 bases, with 6 bases left between them.

The chain has TRBV2 and TRBJ2-7; possibly TRBD2 for D (6 bases). Germline assignment: CDR1 SNHLY and CDR2 FYNNEI. The CDR3 is made up of 14 amino acids. V shed 5 bases and J shed 7 bases, with 18 bases lying between them. The CDR3 is CASSLGGGRDEQYF. The CDR3 DNA reads TGTGCCAGCAGTCTGGGGGGAGGACGGGATGAGCAGTACTTC.

Here the CDR3 DNA reads TGTGCCAGCAGTTCCCCGACAGGGCTTAATTCACCCCTCCACTTT. Residues: CASSSPTGLNSPLHF. The rearrangement joins TRBV27 to TRBJ1-6; TRBD1 aligns across 7 bases. CDR3 size: 15 residues. The ends lost 4 bases at V and 6 bases at J; junction bases unmatched: 6. From germline, CDR1 is MNHEY and CDR2 SMNVEV (reference sequence).

The chain is built from TRBV7-8 and TRBJ1-1; D gene unclear. The CDR3 runs to 15 residues. Per the germline V gene, CDR1 is SGHVS and CDR2 is FQNEAQ. Trimming removed 4 bases at V and 4 bases at J, with 16 bases between. The CDR3 DNA follows: TGTGCCAGCAGCTGGACTGACGCTGGTACCACTGAAGCTTTCTTT. Protein sequence: CASSWTDAGTTEAFF. Looking up the rest from reference TRBV7-8 and TRBJ1-1 gives the full variable domain: GAGVSQSPRYKVAKRGQDVALRCDPISGHVSLFWYQQALGQGPEFLTYFQNEAQLDKSGLPSDRFFAERPEGSVSTLKIQRTQQEDSAVYLCASSWTDAGTTEAFFGQGTRLTVV.

The chain uses TRBV2 and TRBJ2-1, with 9 nucleotides matching TRBD1. Germline values: CDR1 SNHLY, CDR2 FYNNEI. Trimming took 6 bases from V and 9 from J; bases not matched to a gene: 6. The CDR3 is made up of 13 amino acids. The DNA of the CDR3 is TGTGCCAGCAGGGGACAGGGAGGCGGTGAGCAGTTCTTC. Amino acid sequence: CASRGQGGGEQFF.

This clone was seen only once. The V call is TRBV6-1, the J call TRBJ1-2, with TRBD1 matching 7 bases. The CDR3 is 15 residues long. Germline V gene data show CDR1 as MNHNS and CDR2 as SASEGT. V shed 3 bases, J shed 4 bases, and the junction held 8 bases outside the gene matches. This chain's CDR3 is CASSDPAGGFYGYTF. The CDR3 DNA reads as TGTGCCAGCAGTGACCCGGCAGGGGGTTTCTATGGCTACACCTTC.

This sequence joins TRBV9 and TRBJ1-1, with D unclear. The CDR3 consists of 14 residues. The V end was cut by 3 bases, the J end by 6 bases, with 15 bases between. CDR1 is SGDLS and CDR2 is YYNGEE in the germline V gene. This CDR3 is CASSGGAGVPEAFF. DNA for the CDR3: TGTGCCAGCAGCGGTGGCGCCGGGGTCCCTGAAGCTTTCTTT.